The rows below give T cell receptor beta chains drawn from one sample of a study of OX40 agonist ivuxolimab in advanced cancers. Method: immunoSEQ multiplex PCR; TCRdb's copy keeps in-frame clones and lacks some. The data show about 93,000 clones, with 89% seen just once and approximately 0.3% held by the top ten. The sample in question was CD4+ or CD8+ T cells sorted from blood, obtained in a trial of the OX40 agonist ivuxolimab. These receptors were obtained from an adult with an advanced solid tumor such as melanoma, head and neck, liver or kidney cancer. Each CDR3 is given without its conserved first and last residue. The size field is filled for only some rows; it gives once, few, many or a size class.

clone_size j_call v_call cdr3_aa
. TRBJ1-1 TRBV25-1 ASSGEQVEAF
. TRBJ2-1 TRBV13 ASSLGLVGQGSWNEQF
. TRBJ2-2 TRBV5-1 ASFRASGEDGELF
. TRBJ2-2 TRBV11-2 ASPPGPGELF
. TRBJ2-6 TRBV7-9 ASSLDQILGLSGANVLT
. TRBJ2-2 TRBV7-2 ASSLAVLAATGELF
. TRBJ2-2 TRBV11-2 ASSFGTGGTGELF
once TRBJ1-1 TRBV19 ASGPVGGSMNTEAF
. TRBJ2-3 TRBV7-7 ASSPLAGIADTQY
once TRBJ2-1 TRBV5-1 ASSPGQVVDEQF
. TRBJ1-6 TRBV7-9 ASSLDWVVNSPLH
. TRBJ2-6 TRBV5-1 ASSTPSGANVLT
. TRBJ2-3 TRBV13 ASSPRGGKSSTDTQY
. TRBJ1-5 TRBV20-1 SAQGDQPQH
. TRBJ1-1 TRBV5-1 ASSLEGLGEAF
once TRBJ2-2 TRBV18 ASSPQGPSNTGELF
. TRBJ2-5 TRBV5-1 ASMTSGARETQY
. TRBJ1-1 TRBV7-2 ASSLAIQRNTEAF
. TRBJ2-2 TRBV10-3 AISVAGLGELF
. TRBJ2-7 TRBV12-2 ASRLGGQVYEQY
. TRBJ2-3 TRBV18 ASSPRQGEADTQY
. TRBJ1-1 TRBV2 ASRPAQNTEAF
. TRBJ1-1 TRBV6-5 ASSSGENTEAF
once TRBJ2-7 TRBV5-1 ASSLQEGYEQY
few TRBJ1-2 TRBV10-3 AISPDREDGYT
. TRBJ1-1 TRBV5-1 ASSLNGMNTEAF
. TRBJ2-5 TRBV15 ATSPNEAGVGETQY